The source of this TCR beta chain is a study of patients and donors after allogeneic stem cell transplantation (dated by TCRdb to about 2020). V is trimmed back by 4 bases and J by 9 bases, and the junction contains 13 bases that no gene match accounts for. Measured from the cysteine to the phenylalanine, the CDR3 is 16 residues long. Kept here is only the CDR3 DNA, which spans 48 bases and is read in frame from base 1. The germline V gene provides CDR1 SGHTA and CDR2 FQGNSA. As for this clonotype: There is no known antigen for this receptor. The input lacks base qualities; no much larger clone sits a single base away.

The library was made by RT-PCR. The instrument was a NextSeq 550. TCRdb's own reprocessing of the public reads used fastp at Q25 and MiXCR and kept productive beta chains. Under each unique CDR3 protein, matching rows form one entry showing the most common genes and DNA. For this sample there are about 960,000 distinct CDR3 sequences; about a sixth appear just once. Under 6.5% of the sample is in the top ten clones. The chain couples TRBV7-2 to TRBJ2-7, with 12 middle bases fitting TRBD1. The sequenced sample was blood, either unsorted or a sorted T cell fraction (not recorded which). This TCR was recovered from a human donor who was either an allogeneic HSCT recipient or a stem cell or donor lymphocyte infusion donor (not recorded which). It is not recorded whose cells these are; they may come from a transplant donor. The CDR3 reads CASSSLSRDRGRGQYF. The sequenced DNA: TGTGCCAGCAGCTCGTTAAGCCGGGACAGGGGGCGCGGGCAGTACTTC.